This T cell receptor (beta chain) was sequenced in a study of T cell repertoires in cytomegalovirus infection. Germline CDR1 and CDR2: MNHEY and SVGEGT. V was clipped by 6 bases and J by 6 bases; unmatched bases: 11. This CDR3 comprises 15 residues. Comment on this clonotype: The antigen remains unidentified.

TCRdb reanalysed the reads using MiXCR and keeps one entry per CDR3 protein. The profile shows 700,000 to 950,000 distinct CDR3 sequences, about 33% of them singletons. The TCR sequence derives from a human donor in good health (CMV status not recorded). Some clones in this sample may be carry-over from other donors' samples. V usage is TRBV6-2 or TRBV6-3 and J usage is TRBJ2-3, with TRBD2 matching over 8 bases. Source: cultured CD8+ T cells from PBMCs, taken from culture after CMV antigen stimulation. CDR3 region: CASSPIGGGSDTQYF. The CDR3 DNA reads TGTGCCAGCAGCCCCATTGGCGGGGGGTCGGATACGCAGTATTTT.